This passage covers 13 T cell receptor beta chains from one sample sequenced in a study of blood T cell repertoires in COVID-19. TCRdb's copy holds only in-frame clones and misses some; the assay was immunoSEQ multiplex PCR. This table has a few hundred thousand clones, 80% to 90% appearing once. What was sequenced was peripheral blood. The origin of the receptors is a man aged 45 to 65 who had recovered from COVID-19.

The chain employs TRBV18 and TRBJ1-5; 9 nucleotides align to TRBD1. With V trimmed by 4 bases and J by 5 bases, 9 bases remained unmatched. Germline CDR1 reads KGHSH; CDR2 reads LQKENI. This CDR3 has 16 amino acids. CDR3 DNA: TGTGCCAGCTCACACAAACAGGGGGCGATCCATCAGCCCCAGCATTTT. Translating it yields CASSHKQGAIHQPQHF.

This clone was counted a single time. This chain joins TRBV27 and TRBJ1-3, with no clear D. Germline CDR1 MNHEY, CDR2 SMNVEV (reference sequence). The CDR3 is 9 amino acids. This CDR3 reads CDYFDTIYF. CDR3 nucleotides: TGTGACTATTTCGACACCATATATTTT.

The CDR3 loop is CASSLGGSGQGPYGYTF. The CDR3 coding sequence is TGTGCCAGCAGTCTCGGCGGTTCTGGACAGGGGCCCTATGGCTACACCTTC. V is TRBV5-4 and J is TRBJ1-2; TRBD1 matches at 9 bases. The trim removed 5 bases at V and 4 bases at J, leaving 15 bases unmatched. Per germline, CDR1 SGHNT and CDR2 YYREEE (reference sequence). The CDR3 is 17 residues long.

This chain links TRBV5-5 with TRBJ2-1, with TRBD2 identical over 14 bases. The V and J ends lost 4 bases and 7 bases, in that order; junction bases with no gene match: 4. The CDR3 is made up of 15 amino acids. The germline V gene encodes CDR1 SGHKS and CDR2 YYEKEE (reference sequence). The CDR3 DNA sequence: TGTGCCAGCAGCCAGGGACTAGCGGGAGTGAATGAGCAGTTCTTC. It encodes CASSQGLAGVNEQFF.

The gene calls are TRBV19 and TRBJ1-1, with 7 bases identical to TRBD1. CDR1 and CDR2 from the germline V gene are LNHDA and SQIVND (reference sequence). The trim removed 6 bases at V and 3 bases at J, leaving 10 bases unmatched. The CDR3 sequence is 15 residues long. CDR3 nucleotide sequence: TGTGCCAGTAGGGCCTGGGGACAGACGGACACTGAAGCTTTCTTT. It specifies CASRAWGQTDTEAFF.

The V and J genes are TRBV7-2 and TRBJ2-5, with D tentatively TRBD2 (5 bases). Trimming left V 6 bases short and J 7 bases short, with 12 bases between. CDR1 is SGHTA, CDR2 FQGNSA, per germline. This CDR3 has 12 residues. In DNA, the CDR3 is TGTGCCAGCAGGGGAGTATCAGGGACCCAGTACTTC. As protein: CASRGVSGTQYF.

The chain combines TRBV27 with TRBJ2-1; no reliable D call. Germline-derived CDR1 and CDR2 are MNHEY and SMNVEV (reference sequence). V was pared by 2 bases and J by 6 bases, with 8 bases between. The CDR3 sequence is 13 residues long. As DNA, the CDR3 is TGTGCCAGCAGTTTACCTCTAGGCAATGAGCAGTTCTTC. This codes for CASSLPLGNEQFF.

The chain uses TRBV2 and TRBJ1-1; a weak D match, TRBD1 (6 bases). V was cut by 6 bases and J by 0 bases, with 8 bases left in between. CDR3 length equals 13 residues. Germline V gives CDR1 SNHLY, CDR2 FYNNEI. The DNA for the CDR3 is TGTGCCAGCAGCGGACAGCTGAACACTGAAGCTTTCTTT. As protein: CASSGQLNTEAFF.

CDR3 sequence (DNA): TGTGCCAGCAGTCCCTTTCCGGGAGGGCCCCCAGATACGCAGTATTTT. Its translation: CASSPFPGGPPDTQYF. V is TRBV6-4 and J is TRBJ2-3, with 8 nucleotides matching TRBD2. This CDR3 has 16 amino acids. After removal of 5 bases from V and 4 bases from J, the junction contained 11 bases not matched to a gene. CDR1 is MRHNA, CDR2 SNTAGT, per germline.

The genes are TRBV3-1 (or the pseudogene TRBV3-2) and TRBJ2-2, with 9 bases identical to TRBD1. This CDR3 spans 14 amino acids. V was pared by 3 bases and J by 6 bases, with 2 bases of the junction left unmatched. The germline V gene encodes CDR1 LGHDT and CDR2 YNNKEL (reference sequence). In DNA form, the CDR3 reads TGTGCCAGCAGCCACCGACAGGGGGCCGGGGAGCTGTTTTTT. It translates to CASSHRQGAGELFF.

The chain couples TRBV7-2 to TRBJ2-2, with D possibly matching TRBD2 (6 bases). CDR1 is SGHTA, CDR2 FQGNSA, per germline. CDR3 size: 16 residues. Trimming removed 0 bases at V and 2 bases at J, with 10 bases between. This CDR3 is CASSLAGTFNTGELFF. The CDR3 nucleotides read TGTGCCAGCAGCTTAGCCGGGACTTTCAACACCGGGGAGCTGTTTTTT.

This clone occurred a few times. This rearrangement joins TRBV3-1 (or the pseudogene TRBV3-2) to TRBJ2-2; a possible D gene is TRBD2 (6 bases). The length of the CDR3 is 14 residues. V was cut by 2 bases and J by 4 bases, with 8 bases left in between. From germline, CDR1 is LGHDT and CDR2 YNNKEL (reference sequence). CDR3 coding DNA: TGTGCCAGCAGCCAACAAGCGGGCACCGGGGAGCTGTTTTTT. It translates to CASSQQAGTGELFF.

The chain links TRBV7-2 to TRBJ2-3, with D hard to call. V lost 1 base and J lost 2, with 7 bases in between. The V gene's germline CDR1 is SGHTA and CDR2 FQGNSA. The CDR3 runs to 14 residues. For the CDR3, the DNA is TGTGCCAGCAGCTTAGGGGCTCCCACAGATACGCAGTATTTT. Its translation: CASSLGAPTDTQYF.